This T cell receptor (beta chain) is from a study of blood T cell repertoires in COVID-19. On the study more broadly: PBMCs, B-cell-depleted T cells, or T cells provided the cDNA or gDNA that made up the material.

Ages ranged from about 18 to 89 years, with residence in more than 20 US areas. Symptom resolution, clearance, or two negative PCRs marked the recovered donors of Cohort 3. Unmatched junction bases numbered 15, after V lost 5 bases and J lost 7 bases. Germline V gene lookup returns CDR1 SGHTA and CDR2 FQGNSA. This CDR3 is 18 amino acids long. This clone has a handful of counts. Per the authors' pipeline: Amplification of reference gene primers was used by the study to estimate nucleated cell counts. Some clones are missing from TCRdb's copy, which holds only in-frame ones; the method was immunoSEQ multiplex PCR. V, J and clone size reflect that table, while D and trimming were determined from the DNA. Of more than 300,000 clones in the sample, 88% were seen once.

The material sequenced was PBMCs or T cells enriched from blood (not recorded which). This clonotype originated in a woman aged 18-35 years who had recovered from COVID-19. This chain uses TRBV7-2 with TRBJ1-5; TRBD1 agrees at 12 bases. In DNA form, the CDR3 reads TGTGCCAGCAGCCCGAACTTCCGGGACAGGGGGCGAGGACAGCCCCAGCATTTT. Translating gives CASSPNFRDRGRGQPQHF.